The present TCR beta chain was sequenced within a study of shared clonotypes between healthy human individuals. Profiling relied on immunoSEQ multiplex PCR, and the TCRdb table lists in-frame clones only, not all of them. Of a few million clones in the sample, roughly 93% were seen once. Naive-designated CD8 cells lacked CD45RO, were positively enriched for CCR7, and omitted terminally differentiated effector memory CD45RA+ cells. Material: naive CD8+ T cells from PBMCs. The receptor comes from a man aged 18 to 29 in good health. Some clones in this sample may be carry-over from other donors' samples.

CDR3 sequence: CASSLLSPSGRPTDTQYF. As DNA, the CDR3 is TGCGCCAGCAGCTTGTTATCACCTAGCGGGAGGCCCACAGATACGCAGTATTTT. V is TRBV5-1 and J is TRBJ2-3; 11 bases align to TRBD2. Germline lookup yields CDR1 SGHRS and CDR2 YFSETQ. The trim removed 1 base at V and 2 bases at J, leaving 9 bases unmatched. The CDR3 sequence is 18 residues long.